Shown below are 8 T cell receptor beta chains from a single sample sequenced in a study of stem cell transplantation in POMP-related autoinflammatory disease. TCRdb keeps only in-frame clones here, not all; method: immunoSEQ multiplex PCR. The sample holds some 70,000 clones, approximately 90% seen once. Sequenced here: CD4+ T cells from PBMCs, sampled after stem cell transplantation. These receptor sequences come from a human patient with POMP-related autoinflammation and immune dysregulation (PRAID). T cells may partly derive from the graft donor.

This sequence joins TRBV18 and TRBJ1-1; tentatively, D is TRBD1 (6 bases). V dropped 1 base and J dropped 4 bases, with 19 bases sitting between them. Germline V lookup: CDR1 KGHSH, CDR2 LQKENI. CDR3 length: 17 amino acids. CDR3 amino acids: CASSPLPKRGVGTEAFF. CDR3 nucleotides: TGTGCCAGCTCACCACTCCCAAAAAGGGGGGTGGGCACTGAAGCTTTCTTT.

This chain connects TRBV5-6 to TRBJ2-6; D is perhaps TRBD2 (6 bases). V shed 4 bases and J shed 2 bases, with 22 bases lying between them. From germline, CDR1 is SGHDT and CDR2 YYEEEE. This CDR3 comprises 19 residues. CDR3 coding DNA: TGTGCCAGCAGCCTATACGGCGGGGCGGGGTGGACTGGGGCCAACGTCCTGACTTTC. It encodes CASSLYGGAGWTGANVLTF.

The V call is TRBV7-9, the J call TRBJ2-5; D not resolved. This CDR3 has 16 residues. Germline CDR1 SEHNR, CDR2 FQNEAQ (reference sequence). With 5 bases removed from V and 2 bases from J, the gap between germline ends came to 18 bases. The CDR3 bases are TGTGCCAGCAGCAACGTGAACCCGAATACGCAAGAGACCCAGTACTTC. Translated, it gives CASSNVNPNTQETQYF.

This clone was seen a handful of times. The gene calls are TRBV18 and TRBJ2-7; TRBD1 is a possible D gene (6 bases). The CDR3 runs to 12 residues. Germline CDR1 KGHSH, CDR2 LQKENI. Trimming removed 3 bases at V and 7 bases at J, with 10 bases between. Here the CDR3 DNA reads TGTGCCAGCTCACCGGACAGCGAGGAGCAGTACTTC. Translating gives CASSPDSEEQYF. Full variable domain (outside the CDR3, taken from reference TRBV18 and TRBJ2-7): NAGVMQNPRHLVRRRGQEARLRCSPMKGHSHVYWYRQLPEEGLKFMVYLQKENIIDESGMPKERFSAEFPKEGPSILRIQQVVRGDSAAYFCASSPDSEEQYFGPGTRLTVT.

The chain carries TRBV10-2 and TRBJ2-5, with 7 bases that match TRBD1. The CDR3 length is 13 residues. With V trimmed by 6 bases and J by 4 bases, 5 bases remained unmatched. Germline loops: CDR1 WSHSY, CDR2 SAAADI. The CDR3 bases are TGCGCCAGCAGCGCAGGGACAGTAGAGACCCAGTACTTC. Amino acid sequence: CASSAGTVETQYF.

The CDR3 here is CASSRGLAGIDTQYF. CDR3 DNA sequence: TGTGCCAGCAGCCGGGGACTAGCGGGGATAGATACGCAGTATTTT. This chain joins TRBV3-1 (or the pseudogene TRBV3-2) and TRBJ2-3; 13 nucleotides align to TRBD2. Germline V CDR1 and CDR2: LGHDT, YNNKEL (reference sequence). Losses at the gene ends were 4 bases for V and 5 bases for J; bases not matched to a gene: 3. The CDR3 sequence is 15 residues long.

The V gene is TRBV27, the J gene TRBJ2-4, with D uncertain. In germline, CDR1 is MNHEY, CDR2 SMNVEV (reference sequence). The CDR3 spans 13 residues. Trimming left V 5 bases short and J 9 bases short, with 14 bases between. For the CDR3, the DNA is TGTGCCAGCAGTGCCCGGACCAAGGGCATTCAGTACTTC. Protein product: CASSARTKGIQYF.

CDR3 in amino acids: CASSSSGETQYF. Here the CDR3 DNA reads TGTGCCAGCAGCTCTAGTGGAGAGACCCAGTACTTC. This sequence joins TRBV7-7 and TRBJ2-5; D not resolved. V gave up 4 bases and J gave up 4 bases, with 7 bases separating them. The germline V gene has CDR1 SSHAT and CDR2 FNYEAQ (reference sequence). The CDR3 is made up of 12 amino acids.